The entry below describes one T cell receptor beta chain. Sequencing was performed with immunoSEQ multiplex PCR; in TCRdb, only in-frame clones are kept and a portion is missing. Of approximately 71,000 clones in the sample, 84% were seen once. The germline gives CDR1 DFQATT, CDR2 SNEGSKA (reference sequence). Trimming removed 5 bases at V and 5 bases at J, with 6 bases between. The CDR3 covers 10 residues. The entry originates in a study of OX40 agonist ivuxolimab in advanced cancers. In the study overall: Ivuxolimab is an agonistic anti-OX40 (CD134) antibody, and patients were treated with it. The study enrolled dose-escalation patients with hepatocellular carcinoma, melanoma, renal cell or head and neck cancer.

The sequences come from CD4+ or CD8+ T cells sorted from blood, collected in a trial of the OX40 agonist ivuxolimab. This sequence originates from an adult with an advanced solid tumor such as melanoma, head and neck, liver or kidney cancer. The J gene is TRBJ2-5, the V gene TRBV20-1; D is undetermined. This CDR3 is CSAAGETQYF. In nucleotides, the CDR3 is TGCAGTGCTGCTGGGGAGACCCAGTACTTC.